This TCR beta chain was identified during a study of identical twins. This clonotype was counted a few times. CDR1 and CDR2 (germline): DFQATT, SNEGSKA (reference sequence). The V segment lost 4 bases and the J segment 9 bases; nucleotides outside the gene matches: 12. This CDR3 comprises 14 residues. MiXCR, run by TCRdb on the 5' RACE reads, gives a single entry per CDR3 protein. The table has roughly 540,000 distinct CDR3 sequences, around 20% seen once. This sample also appeared in a second study, on T cells expressing NK-cell markers.

The sequence was obtained from a woman under 30 in good health. The chain links TRBV20-1 to TRBJ2-1; TRBD2 matches 7 bases. The specimen was CD4+ T cells sorted from blood. CDR3 loop: CSATPLAVTPEQFF. The CDR3 region has the DNA TGCAGTGCTACACCCCTAGCGGTAACTCCTGAGCAGTTCTTC.